Below are 19 T cell receptor beta chains sequenced from a single sample in a study of control samples from healthy donors and cancer patients. Generated by immunoSEQ multiplex PCR, the TCRdb table keeps only in-frame clones and is missing some. The sample includes about 110,000 clones, around four fifths of them seen just once. The sequencing input was blood. The source of these receptors is a man in his late teens or twenties in good health.

This clone has a single count. V gene TRBV5-6 combines with J gene TRBJ1-1; D is possibly TRBD1 (5 bases). Trimming shortened V by 1 base and J by 4 bases, and 11 bases separated the two germline ends. Germline lookup yields CDR1 SGHDT and CDR2 YYEEEE. This CDR3 is 14 amino acids long. The CDR3 coding sequence is TGTGCCAGCAGCTTGCCCGGGGGTGGCACTGAAGCTTTCTTT. Its translation is CASSLPGGGTEAFF.

This clone was recorded at least ten times. The chain is built from TRBV5-5 and TRBJ1-2, with D perhaps TRBD1 (5 bases). Germline V lookup: CDR1 SGHKS, CDR2 YYEKEE (reference sequence). With 0 bases removed from V and 6 bases from J, the gap between germline ends came to 15 bases. The CDR3 has 15 amino acids. CDR3 region: CASSLAGGDFDGYTF. In DNA form, the CDR3 reads TGTGCCAGCAGCTTGGCGGGAGGGGATTTCGATGGCTACACCTTC.

This chain links TRBV4-3 with TRBJ1-2, with TRBD1 as a possible D gene (6 bases). Trimming took off 3 bases at V and 5 bases at J, with 19 bases between the two ends. The CDR3 has 16 residues. The V gene's germline CDR1 is LGHNA and CDR2 YSLEER. CDR3 nucleotides: TGCGCCAGCAGCCAGGGGCGGAACAGGGCTTGGTATGGCTACACCTTC. Protein product: CASSQGRNRAWYGYTF.

V is TRBV27 and J is TRBJ2-1, with 8 nucleotides matching TRBD2. CDR1 and CDR2 (germline): MNHEY, SMNVEV (reference sequence). The CDR3 is 15 residues long. The trim removed 5 bases at V and 7 bases at J, leaving 10 bases unmatched. As DNA, the CDR3 is TGTGCCAGCAGTATACTCCCTCCGGGGGGGAATGAGCAGTTCTTC. Translating gives CASSILPPGGNEQFF.

The chain recombines TRBV3-1 (or the pseudogene TRBV3-2) with TRBJ1-4; TRBD1 might be the D (5 bases). The CDR3 extends over 13 amino acids. Germline V gives CDR1 LGHDT, CDR2 YNNKEL (reference sequence). V gave up 0 bases and J gave up 8 bases, with 7 bases separating them. As DNA, the CDR3 is TGTGCCAGCAGCCAAGATGGGGGGGAAAAACTGTTTTTT. It specifies CASSQDGGEKLFF.

The chain combines TRBV7-9 with TRBJ1-4; tentative D call: TRBD1 (5 bases). V was clipped by 1 base and J by 5 bases, with 8 bases between them. CDR1 is SEHNR, CDR2 FQNEAQ, per germline (reference sequence). The CDR3 runs 14 residues. The CDR3 region has the DNA TGTGCCAGCAGCTTAGGGGGGGTCAATGAAAAACTGTTTTTT. Protein: CASSLGGVNEKLFF.

The chain joins TRBV6-6 to TRBJ1-1; D remains unclear. Germline V CDR1 and CDR2: MNHNY, SVGAGI (reference sequence). Trimming left V 6 bases short and J 2 bases short, with 16 bases between. There are 15 residues in the CDR3. CDR3 sequence reads: CASREDGGGNTEAFF. The CDR3 coding sequence is TGTGCCAGCAGAGAGGACGGCGGCGGAAACACTGAAGCTTTCTTT.

The chain joins TRBV6-4 to TRBJ2-3, with TRBD1 identical over 9 bases. V lost 2 bases, J lost 2 bases, and 2 bases stayed unmatched. The CDR3 runs to 15 residues. Germline-derived CDR1 and CDR2 are MRHNA and SNTAGT. The CDR3 DNA reads as TGTGCCAGCAGTGACACAGGGGGCTTCACAGATACGCAGTATTTT. It is translated as CASSDTGGFTDTQYF.

The chain is built from TRBV19 and TRBJ2-1; D remains ambiguous. There are 14 residues in the CDR3. Germline values: CDR1 LNHDA, CDR2 SQIVND (reference sequence). Trimming pared 6 bases from V and 8 bases from J, leaving 17 bases between. The CDR3 reads CASSTIYKADEQFF. In DNA, the CDR3 is TGTGCCAGTAGCACCATATACAAGGCGGATGAGCAGTTCTTC.

This clone has just a few counts. This chain links TRBV7-9 with TRBJ1-5, with 11 bases aligning to TRBD1. V lost 5 bases, J lost 4 bases, and 4 bases stayed unmatched. This CDR3 comprises 15 residues. CDR1 and CDR2 (germline): SEHNR, FQNEAQ (reference sequence). CDR3: CASSPGTGGNQPQHF. DNA for the CDR3: TGTGCCAGCAGCCCCGGGACAGGGGGAAATCAGCCCCAGCATTTT.

The chain employs TRBV13 and TRBJ1-1; D may be TRBD1 (6 bases). The germline CDR1 and CDR2 sequences are PRHDT and FYEKMQ (reference sequence). V was shortened by 5 bases and J by 1 base, with 14 bases between the two germline ends. The CDR3 is 15 amino acids. The CDR3: CASSRRTQGNTEAFF. DNA for the CDR3: TGTGCCAGCAGCCGCCGAACACAGGGGAACACTGAAGCTTTCTTT. Full variable domain (missing parts from reference TRBV13 and TRBJ1-1): AAGVIQSPRHLIKEKRETATLKCYPIPRHDTVYWYQQGPGQDPQFLISFYEKMQSDKGSIPDRFSAQQFSDYHSELNMSSLELGDSALYFCASSRRTQGNTEAFFGQGTRLTVV.

The chain recombines TRBV7-8 with TRBJ2-3; D is ambiguous. The CDR3 runs 17 residues. The germline CDR1 and CDR2 sequences are SGHVS and FQNEAQ. V shed 0 bases and J shed 3 bases, with 16 bases lying between them. This chain's CDR3 is CASSLALLSTLTDTQYF. CDR3 nucleotides: TGTGCCAGCAGCTTAGCGCTACTGTCAACCCTAACAGATACGCAGTATTTT.

The chain employs TRBV11-3 and TRBJ2-1; D possibly corresponds to TRBD2 (6 bases). Germline V gene sequence: CDR1 SGHNT, CDR2 YENEEA. Trimming left V 5 bases short and J 3 bases short, with 17 bases between. CDR3 length: 16 amino acids. The DNA of the CDR3 is TGTGCCAGCAGCATTTGGGTGGCGGGGCGCTACAATGAGCAGTTCTTC. As protein: CASSIWVAGRYNEQFF.

This chain connects TRBV19 to TRBJ2-1; possible D gene TRBD2, 6 bases. The CDR3 loop spans 15 amino acids. The V end lost 3 bases, the J end lost 7 bases, and 16 bases lay between the germline ends. CDR1 is LNHDA, CDR2 SQIVND, per germline (reference sequence). The CDR3 is CASSITLGAGNEQFF. Here the CDR3 DNA reads TGTGCCAGTAGTATTACTCTGGGCGCGGGGAATGAGCAGTTCTTC.

This chain links TRBV6-2 or TRBV6-3 with TRBJ1-2, with 7 bases that match TRBD1. Germline loops: CDR1 MNHEY, CDR2 SVGEGT. The trim removed 4 bases at V and 4 bases at J, leaving 12 bases unmatched. This CDR3 has 16 amino acids. CDR3 protein: CASSSSLRQGGYGYTF. In nucleotides, the CDR3 is TGTGCCAGCAGTTCCTCCCTAAGGCAGGGGGGCTATGGCTACACCTTC.

The genes are TRBV2 and TRBJ2-1; TRBD2 matches 9 bases. This CDR3 contains 14 residues. J was trimmed by 9 bases and V by 7 bases; bases with no gene match: 10. The V gene's germline CDR1 is SNHLY and CDR2 FYNNEI. CDR3 sequence: CASNKRGAESEQFF. In DNA form, the CDR3 reads TGTGCCAGCAATAAGCGGGGGGCCGAGAGTGAGCAGTTCTTC.

The V call is TRBV29-1, the J call TRBJ2-3, with D tentatively TRBD1 or TRBD2 (5 bases each). Deletions cut 4 bases from V and 2 bases from J, with 10 bases between. Germline assignment: CDR1 SQVTM and CDR2 ANQGSEA. This CDR3 contains 13 residues. CDR3 DNA: TGCAGCGTTGTTCAGGGAGCCACAGATACGCAGTATTTT. Protein sequence: CSVVQGATDTQYF.

The V gene is TRBV6-6, the J gene TRBJ1-1; 7 bases match TRBD1. Germline V gene lookup returns CDR1 MNHNY and CDR2 SVGAGI (reference sequence). This CDR3 region has 16 residues. Trimming removed 7 bases from V and 1 base from J; junction bases left unmatched: 12. CDR3 protein: CASNPQTGNRNTEAFF. For the CDR3, the DNA is TGTGCCAGCAACCCGCAGACAGGGAATAGGAACACTGAAGCTTTCTTT.

This clone came up a few times. V is TRBV9 and J is TRBJ2-2, with D maybe TRBD1 (5 bases). Germline assignment: CDR1 SGDLS and CDR2 YYNGEE. The V end was cut by 4 bases, the J end by 5 bases, with 9 bases between. The CDR3 length is 13 residues. CDR3 region: CASSQGVTGELFF. The CDR3 DNA reads TGTGCCAGCAGCCAGGGTGTAACCGGGGAGCTGTTTTTT. Full variable domain (outside the CDR3, taken from reference TRBV9 and TRBJ2-2): DSGVTQTPKHLITATGQRVTLRCSPRSGDLSVYWYQQSLDQGLQFLIQYYNGEERAKGNILERFSAQQFPDLHSELNLSSLELGDSALYFCASSQGVTGELFFGEGSRLTVL.